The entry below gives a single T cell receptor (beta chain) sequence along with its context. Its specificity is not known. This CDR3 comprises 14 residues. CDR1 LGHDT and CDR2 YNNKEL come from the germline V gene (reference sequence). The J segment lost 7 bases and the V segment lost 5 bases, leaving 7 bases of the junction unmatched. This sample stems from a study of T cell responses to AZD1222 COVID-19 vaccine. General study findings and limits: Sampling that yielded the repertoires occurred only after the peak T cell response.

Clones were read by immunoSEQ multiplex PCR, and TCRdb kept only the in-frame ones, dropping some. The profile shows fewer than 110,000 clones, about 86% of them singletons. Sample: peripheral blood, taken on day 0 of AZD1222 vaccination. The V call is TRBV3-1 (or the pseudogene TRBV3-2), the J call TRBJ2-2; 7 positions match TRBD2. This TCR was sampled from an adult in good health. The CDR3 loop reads CASSKLASGGELFF. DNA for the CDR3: TGTGCCAGCAGCAAACTAGCGTCCGGCGGGGAGCTGTTTTTT.